What follows are 4 T cell receptor beta chains derived from one specimen sequenced in a study of radiotherapy plus CTLA-4 blockade in lung cancer. Profiling relied on immunoSEQ multiplex PCR, and the TCRdb table lists in-frame clones only, not all of them. The repertoire consists of about 26,000 clones, with roughly 79% occurring once and the leading ten covering less than 25%. Source: peripheral blood, taken from a patient treated with radiotherapy plus ipilimumab. The receptor set was obtained from a human donor with non-small cell lung cancer that progressed on radiotherapy plus ipilimumab.

As regards this clone: Mismatch with germline at one junction end may stem from a read error. The chain employs TRBV7-7 and TRBJ2-3; possibly TRBD2 for D (5 bases). CDR1 SSHAT and CDR2 FNYEAQ come from the germline V gene (reference sequence). The length of the CDR3 is 15 residues. In DNA form, the CDR3 reads TGTGCTAGCAGCTTTCGGGGAGCCGGCACAGATACGCAGTATTTT. Protein sequence: CASSFRGAGTDTQYF.

The genes are TRBV28 and TRBJ2-2; D is ambiguous. The CDR3 sequence is 15 residues long. In germline, CDR1 is MDHEN, CDR2 SYDVKM. Deletions cut 1 base from V and 1 base from J, with 7 bases between. The CDR3 DNA reads as TGTGCCAGCAGTTTATTGAACCGGAACACCGGGGAGCTGTTTTTT. Encoded protein: CASSLLNRNTGELFF.

The chain carries TRBV9 and TRBJ2-2; tentatively, D is TRBD1 or TRBD2 (5 bases each). The CDR3 runs to 18 residues. Trimming took 0 bases from V and 3 from J, leaving 18 bases between them. Germline CDR1 and CDR2: SGDLS and YYNGEE. CDR3 sequence (DNA): TGTGCCAGCAGCGTAGAGTCAGGGTGGGGGTCTGACACCGGGGAGCTGTTTTTT. Encoded protein: CASSVESGWGSDTGELFF. Combining the CDR3 with reference TRBV9 and TRBJ2-2 gives the whole variable domain DSGVTQTPKHLITATGQRVTLRCSPRSGDLSVYWYQQSLDQGLQFLIQYYNGEERAKGNILERFSAQQFPDLHSELNLSSLELGDSALYFCASSVESGWGSDTGELFFGEGSRLTVL.

The J gene is TRBJ2-3, the V gene TRBV19, with D unclear. The CDR3 runs to 14 residues. V was cut by 3 bases and J by 0 bases, with 7 bases left in between. The germline V gene encodes CDR1 LNHDA and CDR2 SQIVND (reference sequence). This chain's CDR3 is CASSMMGSTDTQYF. CDR3 DNA: TGTGCCAGTAGTATGATGGGGAGCACAGATACGCAGTATTTT.